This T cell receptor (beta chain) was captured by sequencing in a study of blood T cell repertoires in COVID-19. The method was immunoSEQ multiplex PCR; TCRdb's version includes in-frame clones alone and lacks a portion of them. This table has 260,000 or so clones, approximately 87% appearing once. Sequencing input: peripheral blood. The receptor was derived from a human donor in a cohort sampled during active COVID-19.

CDR3 coding DNA: TGTGCCAGCAGCCAAGGCCCCCCCCTCGGTCGAGAGACCCAGTACTTC. The encoded protein is CASSQGPPLGRETQYF. V is TRBV14 and J is TRBJ2-5; D remains unclear. With 1 base removed from V and 4 bases from J, the gap between germline ends came to 16 bases. Germline V gene data show CDR1 as SGHDN and CDR2 as FVKESK. This CDR3 contains 16 residues.